Listed below are T cell receptor beta chains from one sample, sequenced in a study of neurological immune-mediated disorders. TCRdb passed the 5' RACE reads through MiXCR, listing each CDR3 protein once. Of about 76,000 distinct CDR3 sequences in the sample, roughly 18% were seen once. The sequencing sample was made of PBMCs. These receptors were obtained from a woman in her 40s in good health. Each CDR3 is given with its conserved first and last residue. Fields, in order: V gene, D gene, clone size, J gene, CDR3 DNA, CDR3 protein. The D gene is left open where the match is weak. Expanded clones are given a class, and other clones once, few, many or no size at all.

>TRBV6-5|TRBD2|many|TRBJ2-5
TGTGCCAGCAGCCCGATAGCGGGGGGCTGGGAGACCCAGTACTTC
CASSPIAGGWETQYF
>TRBV7-3|NA|many|TRBJ2-1
TGTGCCAGCAGCGCGCCGTCAGCGGGGAGGGGGAATGAGCAGTTCTTC
CASSAPSAGRGNEQFF
>TRBV2|NA|NA|TRBJ2-5
TGTGCCAACCACCGGGGCCCGGGGGAGACCCAGTACTTC
CANHRGPGETQYF
>TRBV12-3/TRBV12-4|TRBD1|many|TRBJ1-1
TGTGCCAGCAGTCCTCGACAGGGACGGCACACTGAAGCTTTCTTT
CASSPRQGRHTEAFF
>TRBV3-1|TRBD2|NA|TRBJ2-2
TGTGCCAGCAGCCTAGCGGGAGACACCGGGGAGCTGTTTTTT
CASSLAGDTGELFF
>TRBV6-1|TRBD2|NA|TRBJ2-4
TGTGCCAGCAGTAGCCGCCCGGGACTAGCGGGGGGGCCGGGCAAAAACATTCAGTACTTC
CASSSRPGLAGGPGKNIQYF
>TRBV6-6|NA|NA|TRBJ1-5
TGTGCCAGCATCAACAAAGGGGTTGGGAATCAGCCCCAGCATTTT
CASINKGVGNQPQHF
>TRBV7-6|NA|few|TRBJ2-7
TGTGCCAGCAGCTTTCCCGACGCGAGTGGCGGCTTAGCTGAGCAGTACTTC
CASSFPDASGGLAEQYF
>TRBV12-3/TRBV12-4|NA|NA|TRBJ1-1
TGTGCCAGCAGTTCCCGGACAGAGGAAGCTTTCTTT
CASSSRTEEAFF
>TRBV20-1|NA|NA|TRBJ2-3
TGCAGTGCTCCACGCCCTGGGACCGCCGATAAGCAGTATTTT
CSAPRPGTADKQYF
>TRBV14|TRBD1|many|TRBJ2-1
TGTGCCAGCAGCCAACCCGGGACAGGGAGGGAGCAGTTCTTC
CASSQPGTGREQFF
>TRBV7-9|NA|many|TRBJ1-2
TGTGCCAGCAGCCCTAGAGACAGACGTGTATATGGCTACACCTTC
CASSPRDRRVYGYTF
>TRBV10-3|NA|many|TRBJ2-3
TGTGCCATCAGTGCCCTTCGGGGCACAGATACGCAGTATTTT
CAISALRGTDTQYF
>TRBV6-5|TRBD1|many|TRBJ1-2
TGTGCCAGCAGCCCTTCCAGGGGGAGAAGCTACACCTTC
CASSPSRGRSYTF
>TRBV10-3|TRBD2|many|TRBJ2-3
TGTGCCATCAGTCGACGGGGACTAGCGGGGTCTAGCACAGATACGCAGTATTTT
CAISRRGLAGSSTDTQYF
>TRBV28|TRBD1|NA|TRBJ1-2
TGTGCCAGCAGTAGTTCCGGGACAGTGTTTTATGGCTACACCTTC
CASSSSGTVFYGYTF